This T cell receptor beta chain was retrieved from a study of T cell repertoires in cytomegalovirus infection (dated by TCRdb to the late 2010s). For the study in its entirety: Recently identified HLA-C-restricted CMV epitopes, whose presentation resists viral immunomodulation, were targeted by peptide stimulations together with well-studied HLA-B-restricted epitopes. The HLA type of each donor mattered for the analysis, because public TCR beta signatures pointed to carriage of CMV infection along with the matching HLA type.

The germline V gene (reference sequence) yields MNHEY for CDR1 and SMNVEV for CDR2. V is trimmed back by 6 bases and J by 2 bases, and the junction contains 6 bases that no gene match accounts for. Measured from the cysteine to the phenylalanine, the CDR3 is 14 residues long. Only CDR3 DNA is held: 42 bases, read in frame from base 1. Study-wide findings and limitations: In both this cohort and an independent roughly 400-donor cohort, the cumulative frequency of public TCR beta family members distinguished carriers of CMV infection plus the relevant HLA type. In the ex vivo response, HLA-C-restricted CMV-specific TCR beta clonotypes were dominant, and in two of eight donors the single most frequent clonotype came from this HLA-C-restricted group.

There are a few counts of this clonotype. The specificity of this receptor is unknown. Within one base of it there is no much larger clone, and no base qualities were kept. Per the publication, the treatment or condition label means: in vitro stimulation with specific CMV peptide epitopes to enrich CMV-specific T cells. Sequenced on an Illumina HiSeq 1500. TCRdb applied fastp at Q25 and MiXCR to the public reads, then kept only in-frame beta chains. CDR3 protein sequences are deduplicated, and each keeps its most common genes and DNA. The sample table lists 750,000 to 900,000 distinct CDR3 sequences, just under 30% of them with a count of one. Approximately 14% of the sample is taken by the ten largest.

Sample: cultured CD8+ T cells from PBMCs, taken from culture after CMV antigen stimulation. This sequence originates from a human donor in good health (CMV status not recorded). Some clones in this sample may be carry-over from other donors' samples. The chain is encoded by TRBV27 joined to TRBJ2-5; 7 central bases correspond to TRBD1. The sequence in DNA is TGTGCCAGCAGAATACAGGGGTGGCAAGAGACCCAGTACTTC. Its translation is CASRIQGWQETQYF.